This TCR beta chain appears in the sequencing data of a study of blood T cells in healthy people across ages. Whole-study findings and limits: Fewer expanded clones and more diversity marked long-lived versus aged donors.

It was with a sample-barcoded 5' primer and a J-beta primer mix that a second PCR of about 6 to 12 cycles was run. There were at least 2.5 million CDR3-containing paired-end reads obtained from each sample. A single record per CDR3 protein comes from TCRdb applying MiXCR to the 5' RACE reads. This table holds 660,000 or so distinct CDR3 sequences, 58% found once. Germline values: CDR1 SEHNR, CDR2 FQNEAQ (reference sequence). The trim removed 6 bases at V and 2 bases at J, leaving 6 bases unmatched. The CDR3 is made up of 14 amino acids. This clonotype was detected a few times. Its target is not known. Sample: blood. The chain is built from TRBV7-9 and TRBJ2-7, with 8 bases fitting TRBD1. The sequence derives from a man aged 60-69 years in good health. This chain's CDR3 is CASSPETGAYEQYF. In nucleotides, the CDR3 is TGTGCCAGCAGTCCCGAGACAGGGGCCTACGAGCAGTACTTC. The full variable domain, with the rest looked up from reference TRBV7-9 and TRBJ2-7, is DTGVSQNPRHKITKRGQNVTFRCDPISEHNRLYWYRQTLGQGPEFLTYFQNEAQLEKSRLLSDRFSAERPKGSFSTLEIQRTEQGDSAMYLCASSPETGAYEQYFGPGTRLTVT.